This T cell receptor beta chain came from a study of CD8 T cells in ankylosing spondylitis. Study-wide findings and caveats: It appeared that ankylosing spondylitis blood was characterized by a TCR beta motif of several highly homologous variants. Disease-associated clones were reportedly significantly overrepresented in matched ankylosing spondylitis synovial fluid. Disease-linked clones had a CD8+ phenotype and relatively low frequency in peripheral blood.

This clonotype was recorded at least ten times. Its antigen is undetermined. Quantitative 5'-RACE with molecular barcodes generated TCR beta libraries. TCRdb reanalysed the 5' RACE reads using MiXCR and keeps one entry per CDR3 protein. The sample holds 200,000 to 250,000 distinct CDR3 sequences, more than 25% seen once. V was pared by 7 bases and J by 4 bases, with 7 bases of the junction left unmatched. The CDR3 extends over 15 amino acids. This sequence originates from a male donor with ankylosing spondylitis or in good health (not recorded which). This chain joins TRBV12-3 or TRBV12-4 and TRBJ2-1; TRBD2 matches 10 bases. Sequencing was carried out using blood, either unsorted or a sorted T cell fraction (not recorded which). In DNA, the CDR3 is TGTGCCAGCAAACCCGGGACTAGCGTTTACAATGAGCAGTTCTTC. Protein product: CASKPGTSVYNEQFF.